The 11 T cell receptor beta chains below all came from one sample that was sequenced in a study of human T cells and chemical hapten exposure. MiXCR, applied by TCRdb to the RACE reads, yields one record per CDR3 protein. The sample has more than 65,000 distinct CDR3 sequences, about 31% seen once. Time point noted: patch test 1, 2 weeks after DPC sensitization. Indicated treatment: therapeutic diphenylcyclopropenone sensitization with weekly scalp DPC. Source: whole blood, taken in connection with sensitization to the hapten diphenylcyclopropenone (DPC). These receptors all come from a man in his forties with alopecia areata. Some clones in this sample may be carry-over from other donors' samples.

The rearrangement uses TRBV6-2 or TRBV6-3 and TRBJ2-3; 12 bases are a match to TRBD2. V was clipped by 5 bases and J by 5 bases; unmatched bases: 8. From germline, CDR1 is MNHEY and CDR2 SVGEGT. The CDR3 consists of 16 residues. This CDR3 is CASSPATTSGRDTQYF. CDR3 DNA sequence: TGTGCCAGCAGTCCCGCGACGACTAGCGGGAGAGATACGCAGTATTTT.

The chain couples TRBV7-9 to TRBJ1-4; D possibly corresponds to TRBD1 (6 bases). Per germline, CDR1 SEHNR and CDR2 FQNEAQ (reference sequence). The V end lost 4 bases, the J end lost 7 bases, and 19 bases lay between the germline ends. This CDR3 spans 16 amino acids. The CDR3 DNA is TGTGCCAGCAGCTCTCAAATTGAGACAGGTGGTGAAAAACTGTTTTTT. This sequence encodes CASSSQIETGGEKLFF.

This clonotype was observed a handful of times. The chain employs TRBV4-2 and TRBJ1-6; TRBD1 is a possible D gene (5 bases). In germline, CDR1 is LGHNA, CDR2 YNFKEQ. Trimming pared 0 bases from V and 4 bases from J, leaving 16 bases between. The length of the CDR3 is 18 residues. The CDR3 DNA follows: TGTGCCAGCAGCCAAGATCTAGGAAGGGGATCTTATAATTCACCCCTCCACTTT. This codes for CASSQDLGRGSYNSPLHF.

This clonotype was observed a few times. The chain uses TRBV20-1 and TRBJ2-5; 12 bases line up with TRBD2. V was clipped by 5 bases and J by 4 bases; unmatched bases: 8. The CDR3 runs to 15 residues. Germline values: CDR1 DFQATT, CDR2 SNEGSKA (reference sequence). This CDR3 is CSAFPPGLAGETQYF. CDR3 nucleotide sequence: TGCAGTGCTTTCCCGCCGGGACTAGCGGGAGAGACCCAGTACTTC.

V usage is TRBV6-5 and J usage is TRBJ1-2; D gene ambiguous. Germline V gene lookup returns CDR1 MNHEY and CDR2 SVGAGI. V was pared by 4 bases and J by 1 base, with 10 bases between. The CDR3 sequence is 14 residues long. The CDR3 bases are TGTGCCAGCAGTTCCCTACCCATTAACTATGGCTACACCTTC. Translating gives CASSSLPINYGYTF.

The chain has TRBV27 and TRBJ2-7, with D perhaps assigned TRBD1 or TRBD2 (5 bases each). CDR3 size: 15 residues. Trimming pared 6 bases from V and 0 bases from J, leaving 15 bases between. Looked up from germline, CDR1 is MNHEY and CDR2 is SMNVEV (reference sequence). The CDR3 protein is CASSYERGDSYEQYF. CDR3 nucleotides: TGTGCCAGCAGCTACGAGAGGGGCGACTCCTACGAGCAGTACTTC.

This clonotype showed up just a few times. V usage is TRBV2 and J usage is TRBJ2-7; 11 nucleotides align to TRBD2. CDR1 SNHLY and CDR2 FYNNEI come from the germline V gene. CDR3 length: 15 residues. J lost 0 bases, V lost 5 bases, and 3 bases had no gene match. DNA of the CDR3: TGTGCCAGCAGTCCCACTAGCGGGAGCTCCTACGAGCAGTACTTC. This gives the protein CASSPTSGSSYEQYF.

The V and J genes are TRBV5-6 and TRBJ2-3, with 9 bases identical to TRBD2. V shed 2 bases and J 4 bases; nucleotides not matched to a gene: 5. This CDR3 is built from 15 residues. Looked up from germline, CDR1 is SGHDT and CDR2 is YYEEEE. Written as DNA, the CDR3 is TGTGCCAGCAGCTTTGCGGGAGGGTGGTCAGATACGCAGTATTTT. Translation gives CASSFAGGWSDTQYF. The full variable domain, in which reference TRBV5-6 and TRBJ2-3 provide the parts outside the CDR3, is DAGVTQSPTHLIKTRGQQVTLRCSPKSGHDTVSWYQQALGQGPQFIFQYYEEEERQRGNFPDRFSGHQFPNYSSELNVNALLLGDSALYLCASSFAGGWSDTQYFGPGTRLTVL.

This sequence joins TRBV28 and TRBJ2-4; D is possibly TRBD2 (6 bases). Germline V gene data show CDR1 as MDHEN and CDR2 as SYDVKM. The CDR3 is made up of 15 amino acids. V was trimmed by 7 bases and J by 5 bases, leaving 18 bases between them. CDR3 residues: CASTETGTGENIQYF. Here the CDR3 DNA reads TGTGCCAGCACGGAGACCGGGACGGGAGAAAACATTCAGTACTTC. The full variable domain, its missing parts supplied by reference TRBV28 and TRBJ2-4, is DVKVTQSSRYLVKRTGEKVFLECVQDMDHENMFWYRQDPGLGLRLIYFSYDVKMKEKGDIPEGYSVSREKKERFSLILESASTNQTSMYLCASTETGTGENIQYFGAGTRLSVL.

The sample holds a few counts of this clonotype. This chain's CDR3 is CASSLNGITDTQYF. CDR3 DNA: TGTGCCAGCAGCTTAAACGGGATCACAGATACGCAGTATTTT. The gene calls are TRBV7-3 and TRBJ2-3, with D tentatively TRBD2 (5 bases). V was pared by 1 base and J by 2 bases, with 7 bases between. This CDR3 is 14 amino acids long. Germline values: CDR1 SGHTA, CDR2 FQGTGA. Based on the CDR3 plus reference TRBV7-3 and TRBJ2-3, the full variable domain is GAGVSQTPSNKVTEKGKYVELRCDPISGHTALYWYRQSLGQGPEFLIYFQGTGAADDSGLPNDRFFAVRPEGSVSTLKIQRTERGDSAVYLCASSLNGITDTQYFGPGTRLTVL.

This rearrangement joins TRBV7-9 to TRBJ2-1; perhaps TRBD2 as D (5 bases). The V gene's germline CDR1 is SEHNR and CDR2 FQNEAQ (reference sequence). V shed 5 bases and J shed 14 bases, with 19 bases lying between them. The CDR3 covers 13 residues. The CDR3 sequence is CASSLGGAAAKFF. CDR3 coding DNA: TGTGCCAGCAGCCTAGGAGGTGCCGCCGCGAAGTTCTTC.